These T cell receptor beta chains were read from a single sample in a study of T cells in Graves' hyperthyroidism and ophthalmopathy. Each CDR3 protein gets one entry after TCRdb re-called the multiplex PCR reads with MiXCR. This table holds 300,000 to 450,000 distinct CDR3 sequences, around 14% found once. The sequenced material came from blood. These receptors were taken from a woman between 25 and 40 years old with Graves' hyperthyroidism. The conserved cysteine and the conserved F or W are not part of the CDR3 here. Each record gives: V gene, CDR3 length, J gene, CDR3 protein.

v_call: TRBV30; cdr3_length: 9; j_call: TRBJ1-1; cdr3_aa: AWSAFQEAF
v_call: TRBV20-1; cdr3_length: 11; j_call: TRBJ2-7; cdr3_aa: SAERDYSYEQY
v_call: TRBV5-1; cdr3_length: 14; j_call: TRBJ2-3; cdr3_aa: ASSLTSGSGTDTQY
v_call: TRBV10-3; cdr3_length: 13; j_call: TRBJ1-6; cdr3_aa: AISGESSYNSPLH
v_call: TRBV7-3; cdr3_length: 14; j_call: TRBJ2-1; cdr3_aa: ASSVSGLPRGGEQF
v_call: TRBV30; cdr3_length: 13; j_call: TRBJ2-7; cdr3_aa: AWSVPGGGSYEQY
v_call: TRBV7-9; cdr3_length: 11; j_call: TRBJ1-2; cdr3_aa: ASSLMELYGYT
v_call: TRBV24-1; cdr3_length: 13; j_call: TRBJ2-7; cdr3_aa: ATSDPGQGIYEQY
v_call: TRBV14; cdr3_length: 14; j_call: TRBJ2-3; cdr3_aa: ASSNRLAGASDTQY
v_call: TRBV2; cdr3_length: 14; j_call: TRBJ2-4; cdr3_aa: ASSESQGGGKNIQY
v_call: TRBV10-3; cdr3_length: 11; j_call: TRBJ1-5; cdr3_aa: AISEQDVQPQH
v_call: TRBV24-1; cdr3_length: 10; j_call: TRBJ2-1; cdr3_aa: ASLGHNNEQF
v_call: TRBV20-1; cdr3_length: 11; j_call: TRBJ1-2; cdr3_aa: SAWSPKDYGYT
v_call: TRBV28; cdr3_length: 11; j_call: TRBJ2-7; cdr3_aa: ASRTQGRGEQY
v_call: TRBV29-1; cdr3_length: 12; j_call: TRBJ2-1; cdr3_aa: SVDPSGRYNEQF
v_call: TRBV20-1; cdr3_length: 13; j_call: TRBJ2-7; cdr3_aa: SARGSPPGGYEQY
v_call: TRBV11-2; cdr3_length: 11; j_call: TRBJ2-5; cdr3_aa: ASSWRGEETQY
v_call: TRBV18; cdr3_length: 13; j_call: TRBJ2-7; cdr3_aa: ASSPGGGVPYEQY
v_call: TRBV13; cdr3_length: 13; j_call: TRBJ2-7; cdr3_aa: ASSLGGGVAYEQY
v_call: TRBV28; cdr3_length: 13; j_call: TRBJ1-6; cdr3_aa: ASSLSAGINSPLH
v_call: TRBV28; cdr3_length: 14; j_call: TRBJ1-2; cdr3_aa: ASSLPRDRSNYGYT
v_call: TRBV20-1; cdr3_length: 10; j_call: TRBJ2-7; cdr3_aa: SAREGFYEQY
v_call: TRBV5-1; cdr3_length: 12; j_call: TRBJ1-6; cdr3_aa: ASSFRSGGSPLH
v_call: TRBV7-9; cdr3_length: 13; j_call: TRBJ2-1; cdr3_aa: ASGTPRTTLNEQF
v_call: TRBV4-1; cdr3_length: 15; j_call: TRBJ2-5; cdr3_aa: ASSRTQAGGRGETQY
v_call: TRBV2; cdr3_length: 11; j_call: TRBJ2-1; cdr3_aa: ASTLRGLTEQF
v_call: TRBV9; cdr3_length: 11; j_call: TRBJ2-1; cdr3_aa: ASSGQGYGEQF
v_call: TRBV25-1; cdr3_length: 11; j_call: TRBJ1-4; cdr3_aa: ASTGGTNEKLF
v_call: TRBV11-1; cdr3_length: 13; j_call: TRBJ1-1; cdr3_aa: ASSLDTGSGTEAF
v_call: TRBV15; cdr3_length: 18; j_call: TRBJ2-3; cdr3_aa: ATSSDFGLGRSDPEDTQY
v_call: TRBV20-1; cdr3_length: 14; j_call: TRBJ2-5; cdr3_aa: SARGLVGFRKETQY
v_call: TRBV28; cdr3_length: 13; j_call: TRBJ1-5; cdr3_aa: ASSFRGLDNQPQH
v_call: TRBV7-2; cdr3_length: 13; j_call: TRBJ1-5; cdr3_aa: ASSLGAGWIQPQH
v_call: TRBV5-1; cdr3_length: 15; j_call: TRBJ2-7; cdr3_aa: ASSLTLEKIFSYEQY